The 27 T cell receptor beta chains listed next were all sequenced from one sample in a study of T cell responses to AZD1222 COVID-19 vaccine. Sequencing was performed with immunoSEQ multiplex PCR; in TCRdb, only in-frame clones are kept and a portion is missing. The table lists 100,000 or so clones, more than 75% of them singletons, with roughly a tenth in the top ten. The material was peripheral blood, obtained 28 days after the second AZD1222 dose. Every receptor here comes from an adult who received the AZD1222 COVID-19 vaccine.

This clone was seen just once. The chain is built from TRBV7-9 and TRBJ2-2, with 12 positions matching TRBD2. J gave up 6 bases and V 1 base, and 3 bases lay outside the gene matches. The CDR3 has 16 amino acids. Germline-derived CDR1 and CDR2 are SEHNR and FQNEAQ (reference sequence). CDR3 protein: CASSLGLAGVPGELFF. The CDR3 bases are TGTGCCAGCAGCTTAGGACTAGCGGGAGTACCCGGGGAGCTGTTTTTT.

This chain connects TRBV14 to TRBJ2-2; D remains ambiguous. CDR1 SGHDN and CDR2 FVKESK come from the germline V gene. This CDR3 has 15 residues. Trimming stripped 0 bases from V and 1 base from J, with 6 bases between. The DNA of the CDR3 is TGTGCCAGCAGCCAAGATCGGCAGAACACCGGGGAGCTGTTTTTT. This translates into CASSQDRQNTGELFF.

This chain connects TRBV30 to TRBJ2-3; 12 positions match TRBD2. V shed 3 bases and J 2 bases; nucleotides not matched to a gene: 9. This CDR3 comprises 17 residues. The V gene's germline CDR1 is GTSNPN and CDR2 SVGIG (reference sequence). CDR3 in DNA: TGTGCCTGGAGCAGACTAGCGGGAGTAGGTTACACAGATACGCAGTATTTT. Protein product: CAWSRLAGVGYTDTQYF. Based on the CDR3 plus reference TRBV30 and TRBJ2-3, the full variable domain is SQTIHQWPATLVQPVGSPLSLECTVEGTSNPNLYWYRQAAGRGLQLLFYSVGIGQISSEVPQNLSASRPQDRQFILSSKKLLLSDSGFYLCAWSRLAGVGYTDTQYFGPGTRLTVL.

The gene calls are TRBV15 and TRBJ1-4; no reliable D call. Trimming took 0 bases from V and 7 from J, leaving 6 bases between them. This CDR3 region has 13 residues. The V gene's germline CDR1 is LNHNV and CDR2 YYDKDF (reference sequence). This CDR3 reads CATSRDTIEKLFF. CDR3 nucleotides: TGTGCCACCAGCAGAGATACCATTGAAAAACTGTTTTTT.

A few counts support this clone. This sequence joins TRBV4-2 and TRBJ2-1, with 9 positions matching TRBD1. The V segment lost 7 bases and the J segment 5 bases; nucleotides outside the gene matches: 6. Germline lookup yields CDR1 LGHNA and CDR2 YNFKEQ. CDR3 length: 14 residues. This chain's CDR3 is CASTQDRGHNEQFF. The CDR3 DNA follows: TGTGCCAGCACCCAGGACAGGGGCCACAATGAGCAGTTCTTC.

The chain carries TRBV7-3 and TRBJ2-3, with D perhaps TRBD1 or TRBD2 (6 bases each). Trimming took off 1 base at V and 5 bases at J, with 13 bases between the two ends. The germline CDR1 and CDR2 sequences are SGHTA and FQGTGA. This CDR3 region has 15 residues. CDR3 amino acids: CASSLIGGRLDTQYF. Written as DNA, the CDR3 is TGTGCCAGCAGCTTAATTGGGGGGCGCTTAGATACGCAGTATTTT.

A word on this clone: The sample holds other DNA sequences that translate to the same CDR3. V gene TRBV30 combines with J gene TRBJ1-1; D may be TRBD1 (5 bases). Trimming stripped 0 bases from V and 3 bases from J, with 8 bases between. Germline loops: CDR1 GTSNPN, CDR2 SVGIG (reference sequence). This CDR3 contains 13 residues. The CDR3: CAWSVRGDTEAFF. DNA of the CDR3: TGTGCCTGGAGTGTAAGAGGGGACACTGAAGCTTTCTTT.

This clone was observed a single time. This chain connects TRBV5-4 to TRBJ2-7; no clear D gene. Germline V gene data show CDR1 as SGHNT and CDR2 as YYREEE (reference sequence). This CDR3 has 11 amino acids. The V end lost 0 bases, the J end lost 5 bases, and 3 bases lay between the germline ends. The CDR3 DNA follows: TGTGCCAGCAGCTTGGTCAACGAGCAGTACTTC. As protein: CASSLVNEQYF.

This chain connects TRBV24-1 to TRBJ2-1; TRBD1 agrees at 7 bases. The CDR3 has 15 residues. V lost 3 bases and J lost 8; bases outside the gene matches: 9. The germline CDR1 and CDR2 sequences are KGHDR and SFDVKD. The CDR3: CATSDPGGTFYEQFF. In DNA form, the CDR3 reads TGTGCCACCAGTGATCCAGGGGGTACCTTTTATGAGCAGTTCTTC.

This clone showed up just once. The rearrangement joins TRBV28 to TRBJ2-1; 7 bases fit TRBD2. The length of the CDR3 is 14 residues. The junction had 10 bases not matched to a gene; V was cut back by 6 bases and J by 8 bases. Per the germline V gene, CDR1 is MDHEN and CDR2 is SYDVKM. The CDR3 coding sequence is TGTGCCAGCAGCACTCCCGGGAGGTTAGATGAGCAGTTCTTC. It yields the protein CASSTPGRLDEQFF.

This chain links TRBV7-3 with TRBJ1-1, with 7 bases lining up with TRBD1. V lost 5 bases to trimming and J lost 3 bases; unmatched junction nucleotides: 3. This CDR3 comprises 13 residues. From germline, CDR1 is SGHTA and CDR2 FQGTGA. CDR3 DNA sequence: TGTGCCAGCAGCCTAGACAGGGACACTGAAGCTTTCTTT. It translates to CASSLDRDTEAFF.

This clone was seen more than once but under ten times. V gene TRBV10-3 combines with J gene TRBJ2-1; 7 bases fit TRBD2. V dropped 2 bases and J dropped 5; count of bases not matched to a gene: 9. Germline lookup yields CDR1 ENHRY and CDR2 SYGVKD. The CDR3 has 16 residues. This chain's CDR3 is CAISEREGLGDNEQFF. The CDR3 bases are TGTGCCATCAGTGAGAGGGAGGGACTCGGTGACAATGAGCAGTTCTTC.

This chain connects TRBV2 to TRBJ2-7; a weak D match, TRBD2 (6 bases). Germline V gene lookup returns CDR1 SNHLY and CDR2 FYNNEI. This CDR3 comprises 14 residues. V was trimmed by 7 bases and J by 3 bases, leaving 16 bases between them. CDR3 sequence reads: CASILRGTDYEQYF. The CDR3 coding sequence is TGTGCCAGCATCCTCCGGGGGACCGACTACGAGCAGTACTTC.

The V gene is TRBV5-1, the J gene TRBJ1-1; TRBD1 matches 11 bases. With V trimmed by 3 bases and J by 10 bases, 5 bases remained unmatched. The CDR3 extends over 13 amino acids. CDR1 is SGHRS and CDR2 is YFSETQ in the germline V gene. CDR3 sequence: CASSSDRGLVAFF. The CDR3 DNA is TGCGCCAGCAGCTCGGACAGGGGGCTAGTAGCTTTCTTT.

Only a few counts were recorded for this clone. CDR3 in amino acids: CAWVEPGWGTEAFF. CDR3 nucleotide sequence: TGTGCCTGGGTGGAACCGGGGTGGGGCACTGAAGCTTTCTTT. The gene calls are TRBV30 and TRBJ1-1; D is unresolved. V lost 5 bases and J 4 bases, leaving 17 bases between the germline ends. The germline CDR1 and CDR2 sequences are GTSNPN and SVGIG (reference sequence). This CDR3 has 14 residues.

The rearrangement links TRBV28 to TRBJ2-1; a weak D match, TRBD2 (5 bases). This CDR3 has 13 residues. V lost 6 bases, J lost 10 bases, and 16 bases lay in between. Germline V gives CDR1 MDHEN, CDR2 SYDVKM. CDR3 residues: CASSLTDWREQFF. The DNA of the CDR3 is TGTGCCAGCAGCCTAACGGACTGGCGGGAGCAGTTCTTC. The full variable domain, its missing parts supplied by reference TRBV28 and TRBJ2-1, is DVKVTQSSRYLVKRTGEKVFLECVQDMDHENMFWYRQDPGLGLRLIYFSYDVKMKEKGDIPEGYSVSREKKERFSLILESASTNQTSMYLCASSLTDWREQFFGPGTRLTVL.

The chain couples TRBV5-6 to TRBJ1-1; D possibly corresponds to TRBD1 (5 bases). V was clipped by 3 bases and J by 4 bases, with 13 bases between them. Germline V gene data show CDR1 as SGHDT and CDR2 as YYEEEE. The CDR3 runs to 14 residues. The CDR3 loop reads CASSSDRWGTEAFF. As DNA, the CDR3 is TGTGCCAGCAGCTCCGACAGATGGGGCACTGAAGCTTTCTTT.

The chain links TRBV7-2 to TRBJ2-1; D is possibly TRBD1 or TRBD2 (5 bases each). Germline V lookup: CDR1 SGHTA, CDR2 FQGNSA. With 1 base removed from V and 4 bases from J, the gap between germline ends came to 14 bases. This CDR3 has 16 amino acids. The CDR3 DNA is TGTGCCAGCAGCTTAGGTCCCCGGGACGGATACAATGAGCAGTTCTTC. The encoded protein is CASSLGPRDGYNEQFF.

The chain carries TRBV7-3 and TRBJ1-2; possibly TRBD1 for D (5 bases). V was cut by 6 bases and J by 7 bases, with 15 bases left in between. This CDR3 has 13 amino acids. Germline V CDR1 and CDR2: SGHTA, FQGTGA. The CDR3 reads CASSPNPGSGYTF. CDR3 DNA sequence: TGTGCCAGCAGTCCGAACCCAGGGAGTGGCTACACCTTC.

The chain couples TRBV24-1 to TRBJ2-3; unclear D gene. Germline lookup yields CDR1 KGHDR and CDR2 SFDVKD. CDR3 length: 13 residues. Trimming shortened V by 4 bases and J by 0 bases, and 4 bases separated the two germline ends. The CDR3 bases are TGTGCCACCAGTGAAAGCAGCACAGATACGCAGTATTTT. This encodes CATSESSTDTQYF.

This chain uses TRBV4-3 with TRBJ2-1; D is unresolved. V lost 6 bases and J 6 bases, leaving 12 bases between the germline ends. The germline CDR1 and CDR2 sequences are LGHNA and YSLEER. This CDR3 comprises 13 residues. The CDR3: CASRHLGSNEQFF. The CDR3 nucleotides are TGCGCCAGCAGACATTTAGGATCCAATGAGCAGTTCTTC.

This clone was detected once. The rearrangement joins TRBV7-2 to TRBJ2-5; 14 nucleotides match TRBD2. The V gene's germline CDR1 is SGHTA and CDR2 FQGNSA. CDR3 length equals 18 residues. After removal of 6 bases from V and 5 bases from J, the junction contained 14 bases not matched to a gene. The DNA of the CDR3 is TGTGCCAGCAGTCCGAAACTGACTAGCGGGGGGGCCGGGGAGACCCAGTACTTC. Its protein product is CASSPKLTSGGAGETQYF.

This chain links TRBV12-3 or TRBV12-4 with TRBJ1-1, with D possibly TRBD1 on 5 matching bases. This CDR3 spans 13 amino acids. Trimming stripped 4 bases from V and 6 bases from J, with 12 bases between. In DNA, the CDR3 is TGTGCCAGCAGTTCCCCCCGGGGCGCTGAAGCTTTCTTT. This encodes CASSSPRGAEAFF.

This chain connects TRBV7-9 to TRBJ1-1; no firm D call. The germline V gene encodes CDR1 SEHNR and CDR2 FQNEAQ (reference sequence). The CDR3 covers 15 residues. V dropped 5 bases and J dropped 4 bases, with 17 bases sitting between them. CDR3 amino acids: CASSRGPRTSTEAFF. The CDR3 coding sequence is TGTGCCAGCAGCCGAGGACCTAGAACGAGCACTGAAGCTTTCTTT.

The J gene is TRBJ2-1, the V gene TRBV27; 7 nucleotides align to TRBD1. Germline V lookup: CDR1 MNHEY, CDR2 SMNVEV (reference sequence). This CDR3 contains 13 residues. V lost 7 bases and J lost 7; bases outside the gene matches: 7. The CDR3 bases are TGTGCCAGCACCGAACAGGGGACAAATGAGCAGTTCTTC. It specifies CASTEQGTNEQFF.

The chain combines TRBV7-9 with TRBJ2-3; D tentatively fits TRBD1 or TRBD2 (5 bases each). Looked up from germline, CDR1 is SEHNR and CDR2 is FQNEAQ (reference sequence). This CDR3 region has 16 residues. With 4 bases removed from V and 4 bases from J, the gap between germline ends came to 18 bases. CDR3 sequence: CASSSQRARGADTQYF. In nucleotides, the CDR3 is TGTGCCAGCAGCTCACAACGGGCCAGAGGGGCAGATACGCAGTATTTT. Full variable domain (remainder filled in from reference TRBV7-9 and TRBJ2-3): DTGVSQNPRHKITKRGQNVTFRCDPISEHNRLYWYRQTLGQGPEFLTYFQNEAQLEKSRLLSDRFSAERPKGSFSTLEIQRTEQGDSAMYLCASSSQRARGADTQYFGPGTRLTVL.

The CDR3 spells CASSLRPATNEKLFF. As DNA, the CDR3 is TGTGCCAGCAGCTTACGACCTGCAACTAATGAAAAACTGTTTTTT. The gene calls are TRBV7-6 and TRBJ1-4; no clear D. Trimming pared 2 bases from V and 0 bases from J, leaving 7 bases between. Germline V gene data show CDR1 as SGHVS and CDR2 as FNYEAQ. This CDR3 has 15 residues.